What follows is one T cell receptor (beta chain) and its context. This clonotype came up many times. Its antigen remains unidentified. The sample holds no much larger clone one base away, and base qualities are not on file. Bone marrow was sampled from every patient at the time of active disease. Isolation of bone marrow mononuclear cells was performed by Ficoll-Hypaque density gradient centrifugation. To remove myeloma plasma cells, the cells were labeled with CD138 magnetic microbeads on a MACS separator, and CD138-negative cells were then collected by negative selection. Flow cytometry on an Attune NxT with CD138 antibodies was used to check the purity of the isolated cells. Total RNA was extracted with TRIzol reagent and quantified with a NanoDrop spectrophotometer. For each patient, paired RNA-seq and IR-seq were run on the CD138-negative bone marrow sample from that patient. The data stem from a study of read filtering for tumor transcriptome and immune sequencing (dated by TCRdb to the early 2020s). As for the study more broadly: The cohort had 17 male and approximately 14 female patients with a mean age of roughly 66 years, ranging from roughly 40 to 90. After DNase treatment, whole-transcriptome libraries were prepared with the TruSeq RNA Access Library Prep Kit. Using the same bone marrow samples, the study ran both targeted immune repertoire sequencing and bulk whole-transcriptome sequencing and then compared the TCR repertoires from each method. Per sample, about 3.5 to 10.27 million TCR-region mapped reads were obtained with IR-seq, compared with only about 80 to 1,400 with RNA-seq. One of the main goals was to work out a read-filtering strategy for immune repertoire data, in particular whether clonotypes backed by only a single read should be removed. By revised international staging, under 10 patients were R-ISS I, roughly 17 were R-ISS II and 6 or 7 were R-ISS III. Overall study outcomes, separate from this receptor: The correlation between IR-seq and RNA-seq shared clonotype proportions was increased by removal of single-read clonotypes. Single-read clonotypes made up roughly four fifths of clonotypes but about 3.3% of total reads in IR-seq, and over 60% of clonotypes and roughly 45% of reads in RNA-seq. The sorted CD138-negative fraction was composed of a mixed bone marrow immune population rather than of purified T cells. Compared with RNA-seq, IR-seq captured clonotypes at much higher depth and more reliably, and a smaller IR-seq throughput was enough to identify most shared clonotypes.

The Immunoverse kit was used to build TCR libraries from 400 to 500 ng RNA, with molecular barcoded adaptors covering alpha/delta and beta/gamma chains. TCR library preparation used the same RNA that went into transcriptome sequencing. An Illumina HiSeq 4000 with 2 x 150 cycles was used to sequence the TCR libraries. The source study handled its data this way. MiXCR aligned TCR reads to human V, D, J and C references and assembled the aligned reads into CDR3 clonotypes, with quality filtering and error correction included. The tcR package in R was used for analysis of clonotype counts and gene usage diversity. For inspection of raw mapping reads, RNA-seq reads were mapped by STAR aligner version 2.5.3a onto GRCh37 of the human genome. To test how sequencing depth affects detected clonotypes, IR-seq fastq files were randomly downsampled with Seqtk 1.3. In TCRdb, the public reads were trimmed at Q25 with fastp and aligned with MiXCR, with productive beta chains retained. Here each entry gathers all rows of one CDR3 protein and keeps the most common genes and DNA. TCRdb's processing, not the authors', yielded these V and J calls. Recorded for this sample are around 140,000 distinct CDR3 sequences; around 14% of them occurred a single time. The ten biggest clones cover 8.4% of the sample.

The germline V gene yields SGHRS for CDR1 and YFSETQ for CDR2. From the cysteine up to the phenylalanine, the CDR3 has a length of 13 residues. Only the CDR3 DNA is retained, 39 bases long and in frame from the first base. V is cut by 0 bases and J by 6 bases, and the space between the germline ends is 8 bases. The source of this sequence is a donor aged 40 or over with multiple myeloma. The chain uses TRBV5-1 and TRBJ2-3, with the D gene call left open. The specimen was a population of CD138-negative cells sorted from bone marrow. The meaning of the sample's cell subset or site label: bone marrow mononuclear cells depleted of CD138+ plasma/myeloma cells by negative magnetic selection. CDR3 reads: CASSLEGIDTQYF. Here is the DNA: TGCGCCAGCAGCTTGGAGGGAATCGATACGCAGTATTTT.